Below are 21 T cell receptor beta chains sequenced from a single sample in a study of T cell changes during pregnancy in multiple sclerosis. TCRdb keeps only in-frame clones here, not all; method: immunoSEQ multiplex PCR. This table holds about 45,000 clones, 80% to 95% found once. The input for sequencing was CD4+ T cells from peripheral blood mononuclear cells, taken before pregnancy. The origin of the receptors is a female donor with multiple sclerosis, enrolled in a pregnancy study.

The V gene is TRBV28, the J gene TRBJ2-2, with TRBD1 matching 7 bases. The germline V gene has CDR1 MDHEN and CDR2 SYDVKM. The V segment lost 6 bases and the J segment 6 bases; nucleotides outside the gene matches: 7. The CDR3 totals 14 residues. The chain's CDR3 is CASRPPGGAGELFF. The CDR3 nucleotides are TGTGCCAGCAGACCACCAGGGGGTGCCGGGGAGCTGTTTTTT.

The chain recombines TRBV4-3 with TRBJ2-5, with 7 nucleotides matching TRBD2. From germline, CDR1 is LGHNA and CDR2 YSLEER. The CDR3 has 13 amino acids. Germline trimming cut 2 bases from V and 5 bases from J; bases unmatched to any gene: 2. The CDR3 nucleotides are TGCGCCAGCAGCCAAATTAGCGGGGAGACCCAGTACTTC. This translates into CASSQISGETQYF.

This clone was observed a single time. The rearrangement uses TRBV7-8 and TRBJ2-1, with TRBD1 matching over 8 bases. CDR3 length: 17 amino acids. The J segment lost 4 bases and the V segment lost 4 bases, leaving 12 bases of the junction unmatched. In germline, CDR1 is SGHVS, CDR2 FQNEAQ. Here the CDR3 DNA reads TGTGCCAGCAGCTCATCCGGGACAGGCGTTTCGTACAATGAGCAGTTCTTC. Its translation: CASSSSGTGVSYNEQFF.

The genes are TRBV11-3 and TRBJ1-5, with TRBD1 matching over 7 bases. Trimming at V came to 7 bases and at J to 5 bases, leaving 8 bases not matched to a gene. This CDR3 is 14 amino acids long. The germline V gene has CDR1 SGHNT and CDR2 YENEEA. The CDR3 region is CASTSRDSYQPQHF. The CDR3 nucleotides are TGTGCCAGCACAAGTAGGGACAGCTATCAGCCCCAGCATTTT.

On this clone itself: At the DNA level, this CDR3 is encoded by other sequences in the same sample as well. The gene calls are TRBV30 and TRBJ2-7; D perhaps matches TRBD1 (6 bases). The V and J ends lost 4 bases and 2 bases respectively, with 9 bases between them. Germline CDR1 is GTSNPN and CDR2 is SVGIG (reference sequence). The CDR3 covers 12 residues. This CDR3 is CAWTAGAYEQYF. CDR3 bases: TGTGCCTGGACGGCAGGGGCCTACGAGCAGTACTTC.

The table lists this clone with a count of one. J is TRBJ2-2 and V is TRBV7-6; possibly TRBD2 for D (7 bases). CDR1 is SGHVS and CDR2 is FNYEAQ in the germline V gene. This CDR3 contains 16 residues. V lost 5 bases and J 4 bases, leaving 17 bases between the germline ends. Here the CDR3 DNA reads TGTGCCAGCAGCGGTATCGAGGGAGGGGGCACCGGGGAGCTGTTTTTT. Its protein product is CASSGIEGGGTGELFF.

The rearrangement uses TRBV6-4 and TRBJ1-1; D is perhaps TRBD1 (6 bases). The CDR3 totals 15 residues. V was trimmed by 3 bases and J by 1 base, leaving 12 bases between them. Germline CDR1 reads MRHNA; CDR2 reads SNTAGT. CDR3 amino acids: CASSETYRANTEAFF. The CDR3 coding sequence is TGTGCCAGCAGTGAAACATACAGGGCGAACACTGAAGCTTTCTTT.

The rearrangement uses TRBV7-8 and TRBJ2-7; TRBD1 agrees at 8 bases. V was pared by 2 bases and J by 0 bases, with 6 bases of the junction left unmatched. This CDR3 comprises 16 residues. The V gene's germline CDR1 is SGHVS and CDR2 FQNEAQ. For the CDR3, the DNA is TGTGCCAGCAGCTTAAACCCGGGACAGGTCTCCTACGAGCAGTACTTC. Translation: CASSLNPGQVSYEQYF.

V usage is TRBV7-6 and J usage is TRBJ2-1; 7 nucleotides align to TRBD2. The CDR3 runs to 13 residues. V was pared by 5 bases and J by 3 bases, with 1 base of the junction left unmatched. Germline V CDR1 and CDR2: SGHVS, FNYEAQ. The CDR3, as DNA: TGTGCCAGCAGCCGGGACTACTACAATGAGCAGTTCTTC. Protein: CASSRDYYNEQFF.

V gene TRBV5-5 combines with J gene TRBJ1-1; D gene ambiguous. V was clipped by 2 bases and J by 1 base, with 9 bases between them. The CDR3 sequence is 14 residues long. CDR1 is SGHKS, CDR2 YYEKEE, per germline (reference sequence). The CDR3 sequence: CASSFSFGNTEAFF. The CDR3, as DNA: TGTGCCAGCAGCTTCTCTTTCGGGAACACTGAAGCTTTCTTT.

The DNA for the CDR3 is TGTGCCAGCAGCCGCGGGCGGCAGTACTTC. This gives the protein CASSRGRQYF. The gene calls are TRBV28 and TRBJ2-7, with D maybe TRBD2 (5 bases). The V end lost 6 bases, the J end lost 9 bases, and 9 bases lay between the germline ends. This CDR3 contains 10 residues. Germline values: CDR1 MDHEN, CDR2 SYDVKM.

The genes are TRBV6-1 and TRBJ1-1; D remains ambiguous. The germline V and J ends were trimmed by 4 bases and 0 bases, with 9 bases remaining between them. The CDR3 is 14 residues long. Germline CDR1 reads MNHNS; CDR2 reads SASEGT. The CDR3 bases are TGTGCCAGCAGTGTAGTTAGTTTGAACACTGAAGCTTTCTTT. This translates into CASSVVSLNTEAFF.

The J gene is TRBJ2-7, the V gene TRBV18; tentatively, D is TRBD2 (6 bases). The germline V gene encodes CDR1 KGHSH and CDR2 LQKENI. V lost 0 bases, J lost 6 bases, and 12 bases lay in between. The length of the CDR3 is 14 residues. The CDR3 region is CASSPPGGRAEQYF. CDR3 in DNA: TGTGCCAGCTCACCACCGGGGGGACGGGCCGAGCAGTACTTC.

This sequence joins TRBV2 and TRBJ1-2, with 8 bases lining up with TRBD1. The CDR3 sequence is 13 residues long. Germline CDR1 SNHLY, CDR2 FYNNEI. With 6 bases clipped from V and 2 bases from J, the junction kept 2 bases outside the gene matches. The CDR3 region is CASSRQGNYGYTF. The DNA of the CDR3 is TGTGCCAGCAGCCGACAGGGGAACTATGGCTACACCTTC.

The chain employs TRBV5-1 and TRBJ2-1; 7 bases agree with TRBD2. CDR1 SGHRS and CDR2 YFSETQ come from the germline V gene. V trimming: 0 bases; J trimming: 0 bases; junction bases outside the gene matches: 3. The CDR3 contains 16 residues. CDR3 sequence reads: CASSLGRGSSYNEQFF. The CDR3 DNA reads as TGCGCCAGCAGCTTGGGGCGGGGGAGCTCCTACAATGAGCAGTTCTTC.

The rearrangement links TRBV5-1 to TRBJ1-4, with 8 bases aligning to TRBD1. J gave up 8 bases and V 5 bases, and 5 bases lay outside the gene matches. From germline, CDR1 is SGHRS and CDR2 YFSETQ. The CDR3 has 13 amino acids. The CDR3 spells CASSGTGEEKLFF. In DNA, the CDR3 is TGCGCCAGCAGTGGGACAGGCGAGGAAAAACTGTTTTTT. Looking up the rest from reference TRBV5-1 and TRBJ1-4 gives the full variable domain: KAGVTQTPRYLIKTRGQQVTLSCSPISGHRSVSWYQQTPGQGLQFLFEYFSETQRNKGNFPGRFSGRQFSNSRSEMNVSTLELGDSALYLCASSGTGEEKLFFGSGTQLSVL.

V gene TRBV5-5 combines with J gene TRBJ1-3; 9 bases fit TRBD1. Looked up from germline, CDR1 is SGHKS and CDR2 is YYEKEE (reference sequence). With 2 bases clipped from V and 4 bases from J, the junction kept 4 bases outside the gene matches. The CDR3 covers 15 residues. CDR3 nucleotide sequence: TGTGCCAGCAGCTTCACCGGGACAGGGGGAAACACCATATATTTT. Translation: CASSFTGTGGNTIYF.

The chain joins TRBV9 to TRBJ2-3; the D gene is possibly TRBD2 (6 bases). V gave up 0 bases and J gave up 6 bases, with 14 bases separating them. This CDR3 has 15 amino acids. Germline V CDR1 and CDR2: SGDLS, YYNGEE. CDR3 in DNA: TGTGCCAGCAGCGTAGGGAGGGCAAGCGGGGATACGCAGTATTTT. Encoded protein: CASSVGRASGDTQYF.

The chain recombines TRBV5-4 with TRBJ1-1, with D perhaps TRBD1 (5 bases). V was clipped by 2 bases and J by 1 base, with 15 bases between them. This CDR3 has 16 residues. Germline V lookup: CDR1 SGHNT, CDR2 YYREEE (reference sequence). CDR3: CASSFTGQGPNTEAFF. DNA for the CDR3: TGTGCCAGCAGCTTTACCGGGCAGGGCCCGAACACTGAAGCTTTCTTT.

J is TRBJ1-3 and V is TRBV2; D not certain. The germline gives CDR1 SNHLY, CDR2 FYNNEI. CDR3 length equals 16 residues. Trimming shortened V by 3 bases and J by 1 base, and 13 bases separated the two germline ends. The CDR3: CASSETRLSSGNTIYF. CDR3 bases: TGTGCCAGCAGTGAGACTAGGCTTTCATCTGGAAACACCATATATTTT.

CDR3 loop: CASSSTYGGAVRYNEQFF. The CDR3, as DNA: TGTGCCAGCAGCTCAACCTATGGGGGGGCCGTGAGATACAATGAGCAGTTCTTC. The chain carries TRBV13 and TRBJ2-1, with D possibly being TRBD2 (7 bases). The V end was cut by 4 bases, the J end by 4 bases, with 23 bases between. CDR1 is PRHDT and CDR2 is FYEKMQ in the germline V gene (reference sequence). The length of the CDR3 is 18 residues.